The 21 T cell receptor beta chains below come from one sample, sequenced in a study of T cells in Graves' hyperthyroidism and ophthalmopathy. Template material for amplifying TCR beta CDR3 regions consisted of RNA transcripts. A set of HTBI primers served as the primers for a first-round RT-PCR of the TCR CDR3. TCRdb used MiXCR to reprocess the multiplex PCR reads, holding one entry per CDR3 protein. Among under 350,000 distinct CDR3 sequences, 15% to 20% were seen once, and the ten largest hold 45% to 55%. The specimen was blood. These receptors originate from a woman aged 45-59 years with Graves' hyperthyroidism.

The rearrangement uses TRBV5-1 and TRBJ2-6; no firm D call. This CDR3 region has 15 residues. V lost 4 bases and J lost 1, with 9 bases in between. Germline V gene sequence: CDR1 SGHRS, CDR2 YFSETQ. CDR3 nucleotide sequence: TGCGCCAGCAGCGTGGACGATTCTGGGGCCAACGTCCTGACTTTC. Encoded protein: CASSVDDSGANVLTF.

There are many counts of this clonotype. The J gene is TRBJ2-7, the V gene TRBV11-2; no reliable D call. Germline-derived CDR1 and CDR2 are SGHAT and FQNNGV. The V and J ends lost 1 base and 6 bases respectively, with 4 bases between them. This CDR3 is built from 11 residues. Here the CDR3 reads CASSLASEQYV. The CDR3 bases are TGTGCCAGCAGCTTAGCTTCCGAGCAGTACGTC.

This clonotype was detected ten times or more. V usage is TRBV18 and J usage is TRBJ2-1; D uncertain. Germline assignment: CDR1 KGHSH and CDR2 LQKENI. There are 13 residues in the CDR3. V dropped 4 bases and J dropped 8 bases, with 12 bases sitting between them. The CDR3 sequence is CASSLGAVDEQFF. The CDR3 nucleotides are TGTGCCAGCTCACTCGGCGCGGTGGATGAGCAGTTCTTC. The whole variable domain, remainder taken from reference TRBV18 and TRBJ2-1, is NAGVMQNPRHLVRRRGQEARLRCSPMKGHSHVYWYRQLPEEGLKFMVYLQKENIIDESGMPKERFSAEFPKEGPSILRIQQVVRGDSAAYFCASSLGAVDEQFFGPGTRLTVL.

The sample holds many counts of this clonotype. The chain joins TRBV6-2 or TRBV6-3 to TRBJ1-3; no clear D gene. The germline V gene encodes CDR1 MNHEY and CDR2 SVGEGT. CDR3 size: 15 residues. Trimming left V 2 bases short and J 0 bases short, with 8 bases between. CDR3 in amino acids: CASSYDLGSGNTIYF. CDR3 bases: TGTGCCAGCAGTTACGATTTGGGCTCTGGAAACACCATATATTTT.

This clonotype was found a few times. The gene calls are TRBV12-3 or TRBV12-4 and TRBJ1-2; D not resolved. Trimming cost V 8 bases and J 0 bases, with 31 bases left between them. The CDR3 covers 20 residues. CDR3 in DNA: TGTGCCAGCTCCTGGAGTAGATTCAGGATGGGTTCTCAAGCTAACTATGGCTACACCTTC. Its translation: CASSWSRFRMGSQANYGYTF.

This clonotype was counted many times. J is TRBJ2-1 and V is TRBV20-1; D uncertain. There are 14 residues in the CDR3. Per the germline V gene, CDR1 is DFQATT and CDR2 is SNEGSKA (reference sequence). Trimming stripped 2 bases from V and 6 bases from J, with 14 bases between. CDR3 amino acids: CSARLPGPFNEQFF. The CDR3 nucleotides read TGCAGTGCTAGACTCCCTGGCCCCTTCAATGAGCAGTTCTTC.

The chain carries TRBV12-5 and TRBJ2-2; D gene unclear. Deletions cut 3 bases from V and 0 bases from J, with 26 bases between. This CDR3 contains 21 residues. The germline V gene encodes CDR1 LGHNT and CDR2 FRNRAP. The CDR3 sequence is CASGFPPTRPSLPTNTGELFF. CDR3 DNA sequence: TGTGCTAGTGGTTTCCCTCCAACCAGACCCAGTCTACCGACGAACACCGGGGAGCTGTTTTTT.

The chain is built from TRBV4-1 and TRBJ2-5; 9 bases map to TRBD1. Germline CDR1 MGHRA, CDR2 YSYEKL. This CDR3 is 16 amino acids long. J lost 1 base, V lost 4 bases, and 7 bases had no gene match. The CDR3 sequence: CASSRTPGQGQETQYF. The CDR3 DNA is TGCGCCAGCAGCCGAACCCCGGGACAGGGCCAAGAGACCCAGTACTTC.

CDR3 amino acids: CASSQSWDPQQETQYF. Here the CDR3 DNA reads TGTGCCAGCAGCCAGAGCTGGGACCCCCAACAAGAGACCCAGTACTTC. The chain joins TRBV7-9 to TRBJ2-5; D may match TRBD1 or TRBD2 (5 bases each). Germline-derived CDR1 and CDR2 are SEHNR and FQNEAQ (reference sequence). The CDR3 extends over 16 amino acids. The V end was cut by 5 bases, the J end by 2 bases, with 18 bases between.

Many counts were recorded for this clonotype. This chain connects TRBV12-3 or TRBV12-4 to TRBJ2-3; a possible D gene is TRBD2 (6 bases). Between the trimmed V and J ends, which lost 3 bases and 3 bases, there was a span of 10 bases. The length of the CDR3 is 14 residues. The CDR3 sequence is CASSLSGGTDTQYF. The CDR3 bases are TGTGCCAGCAGTTTGAGTGGAGGGACAGATACGCAGTATTTT.

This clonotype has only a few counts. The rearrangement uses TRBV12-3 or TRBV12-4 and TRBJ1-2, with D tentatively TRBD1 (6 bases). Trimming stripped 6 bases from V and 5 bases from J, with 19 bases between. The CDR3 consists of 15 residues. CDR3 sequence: CASRKGGQKYYGYTF. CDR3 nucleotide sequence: TGTGCCAGCAGGAAAGGAGGACAGAAGTATTATGGCTACACCTTC.

CDR3 loop: CASSSMATDVGGYTF. Here the CDR3 DNA reads TGTGCCAGCAGTTCCATGGCGACGGACGTTGGAGGCTACACCTTC. V and J are TRBV6-5 and TRBJ1-2; D remains unclear. This CDR3 region has 15 residues. Per germline, CDR1 MNHEY and CDR2 SVGAGI. V was pared by 4 bases and J by 8 bases, with 20 bases between.

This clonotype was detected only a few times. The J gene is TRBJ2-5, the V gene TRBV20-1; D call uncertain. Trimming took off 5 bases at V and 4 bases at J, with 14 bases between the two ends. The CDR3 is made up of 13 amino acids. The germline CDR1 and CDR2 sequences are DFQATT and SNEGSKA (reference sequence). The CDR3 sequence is CSAQQVVPETQYF. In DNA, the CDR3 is TGCAGTGCTCAACAAGTAGTTCCAGAGACCCAGTACTTC.

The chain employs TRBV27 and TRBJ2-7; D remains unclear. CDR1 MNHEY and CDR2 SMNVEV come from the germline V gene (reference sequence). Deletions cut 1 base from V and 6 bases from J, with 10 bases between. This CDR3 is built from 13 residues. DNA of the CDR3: TGTGCCAGCAGTTTATATTCAAAAGGCGAGCAGTACTTC. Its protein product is CASSLYSKGEQYF.

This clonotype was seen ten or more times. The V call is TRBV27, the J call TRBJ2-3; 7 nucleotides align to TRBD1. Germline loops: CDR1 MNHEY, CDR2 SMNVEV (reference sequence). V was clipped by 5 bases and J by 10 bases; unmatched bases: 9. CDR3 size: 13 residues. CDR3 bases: TGTGCCAGCAGTCCAAGGGACAGCAGACCGCAGTATTTT. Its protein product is CASSPRDSRPQYF.

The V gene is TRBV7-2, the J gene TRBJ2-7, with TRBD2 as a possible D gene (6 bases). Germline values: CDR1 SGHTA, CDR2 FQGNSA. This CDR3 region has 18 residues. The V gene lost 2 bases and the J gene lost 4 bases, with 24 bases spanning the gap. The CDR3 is CASSLPTRTRREYYEQYF. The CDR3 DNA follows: TGTGCCAGCAGCTTACCTACAAGAACCCGCCGGGAGTATTACGAGCAGTACTTC.

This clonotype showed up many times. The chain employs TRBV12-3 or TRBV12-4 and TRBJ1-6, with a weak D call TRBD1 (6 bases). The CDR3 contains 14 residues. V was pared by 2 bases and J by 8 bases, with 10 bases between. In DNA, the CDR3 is TGTGCCAGCAGTTTAAGGACAGTGGATTCACCCCTCCACTTT. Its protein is CASSLRTVDSPLHF.

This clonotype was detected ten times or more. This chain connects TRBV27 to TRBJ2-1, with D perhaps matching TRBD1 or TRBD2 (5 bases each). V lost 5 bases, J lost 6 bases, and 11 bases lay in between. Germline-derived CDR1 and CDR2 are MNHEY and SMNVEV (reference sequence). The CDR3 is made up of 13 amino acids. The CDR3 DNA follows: TGTGCCAGCAGTCGCCTGGGACCCAATGAGCAGTTCTTC. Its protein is CASSRLGPNEQFF.

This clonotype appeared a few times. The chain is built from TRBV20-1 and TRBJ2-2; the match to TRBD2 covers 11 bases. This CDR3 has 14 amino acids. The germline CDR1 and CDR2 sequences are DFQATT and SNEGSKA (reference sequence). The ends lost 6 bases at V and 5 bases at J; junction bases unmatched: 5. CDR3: CSAISGGATGELFF. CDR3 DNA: TGCAGTGCAATTAGCGGGGGGGCGACCGGGGAGCTGTTTTTT.

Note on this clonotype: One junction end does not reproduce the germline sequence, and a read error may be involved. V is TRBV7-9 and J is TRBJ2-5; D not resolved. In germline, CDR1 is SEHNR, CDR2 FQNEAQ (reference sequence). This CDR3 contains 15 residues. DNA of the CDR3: TGTGCCAGCTTAATGACTGGGTCCTTCCAAGAGACCCAGTGCTTC. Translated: CASLMTGSFQETQCF.

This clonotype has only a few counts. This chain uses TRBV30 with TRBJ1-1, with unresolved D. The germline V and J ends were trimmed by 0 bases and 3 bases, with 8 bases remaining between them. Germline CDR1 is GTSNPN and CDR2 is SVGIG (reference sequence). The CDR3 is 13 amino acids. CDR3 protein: CAWSVGSYTEAFF. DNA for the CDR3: TGTGCCTGGAGTGTAGGGTCTTACACTGAAGCTTTCTTT.